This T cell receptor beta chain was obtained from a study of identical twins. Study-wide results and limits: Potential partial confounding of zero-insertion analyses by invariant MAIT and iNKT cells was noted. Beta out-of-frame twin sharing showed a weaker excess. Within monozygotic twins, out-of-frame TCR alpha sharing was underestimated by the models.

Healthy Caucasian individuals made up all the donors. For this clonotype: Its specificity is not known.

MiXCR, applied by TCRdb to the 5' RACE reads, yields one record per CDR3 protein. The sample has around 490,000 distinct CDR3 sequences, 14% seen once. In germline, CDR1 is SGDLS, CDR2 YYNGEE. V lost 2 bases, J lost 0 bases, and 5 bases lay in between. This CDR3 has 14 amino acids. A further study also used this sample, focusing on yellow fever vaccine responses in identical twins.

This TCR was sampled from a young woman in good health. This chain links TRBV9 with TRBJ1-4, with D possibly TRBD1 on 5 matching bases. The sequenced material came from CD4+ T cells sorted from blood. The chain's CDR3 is CASSVDTTNEKLFF. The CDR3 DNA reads TGTGCCAGCAGCGTGGACACAACTAATGAAAAACTGTTTTTT. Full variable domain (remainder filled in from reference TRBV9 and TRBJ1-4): DSGVTQTPKHLITATGQRVTLRCSPRSGDLSVYWYQQSLDQGLQFLIQYYNGEERAKGNILERFSAQQFPDLHSELNLSSLELGDSALYFCASSVDTTNEKLFFGSGTQLSVL.